This T cell receptor beta chain is drawn from a study of blood T cells in healthy people across ages. General study findings and limits: Strong correlation existed between TCR beta diversity and naive T cell percentage. Possibly confounding the expanded clonotype changes was the fact that donor CMV status was unknown. Among long-lived donors, naive CD4+ cells were more numerous and diversity higher than in aged donors.

Healthy Caucasian individuals from Russia aged roughly 6 to 90 served as donors. In the case of this clonotype: Its antigen is as yet unknown.

Trimming took 4 bases from V and 1 from J, leaving 8 bases between them. There are 14 residues in the CDR3. From germline, CDR1 is LGHDT and CDR2 YNNKEL (reference sequence). For the second PCR, which ran for about 6 to 12 cycles, a sample-barcoded 5' primer and a J-beta primer mix were used. Each CDR3 protein is one row after TCRdb ran MiXCR on the 5' RACE reads. Among roughly 860,000 distinct CDR3 sequences listed, roughly 60% were seen once. The gene calls are TRBV3-1 and TRBJ2-1; D is unresolved. The sequenced sample was blood. The sequence came from a man between 25 and 39 years old in good health. The CDR3 here is CASSRTESYNEQFF. CDR3 nucleotide sequence: TGTGCCAGCAGCCGGACCGAGTCCTACAATGAGCAGTTCTTC.